This T cell receptor beta chain was captured by sequencing in a study of blood T cells in healthy people across ages. The study's findings and limits: Both naive CD4+ cell counts and diversity were greater in long-lived donors than in aged donors.

This clonotype was recorded once. Its specificity is not known. A much larger clone differs by one base, so this may be a read error. A second 7 to 11 cycle PCR used barcoded and J-beta primers. Sequencing recovered at least 3 million CDR3-containing paired-end reads from each sample. Each CDR3 protein is one row after TCRdb ran MiXCR on the 5' RACE reads. Among about 1,800,000 distinct CDR3 sequences listed, 28% were seen once. Collection of about 9.4 milliliters of peripheral blood was performed for each donor. The CDR3 is 15 residues long. The germline gives CDR1 MGHRA, CDR2 YSYEKL. The sequencing sample was made of blood. The source of this sequence is a woman aged 30 to 39 in good health. The chain employs TRBV4-1 and TRBJ2-1; D is undetermined. The last part of the DNA fits TRBJ2-7 better; the J call may be wrong. CDR3 sequence reads: CASSQAQPSYNEQYF. DNA for the CDR3: TGCGCCAGCAGCCAAGCCCAGCCCAGCTACAATGAGCAGTACTTC.